Listed below are T cell receptor beta chains from one sample, sequenced in a study of shared clonotypes between healthy human individuals. TCRdb's copy holds only in-frame clones and misses some; the assay was immunoSEQ multiplex PCR. The table shows roughly 96,000 clones, with less than 60% occurring only once. What was sequenced was PBMCs. The source of these receptors is a woman aged 40 to 50 in good health. Some clones in this sample may be carry-over from other donors' samples. CDR3s include the opening cysteine and the closing phenylalanine or tryptophan. The D gene is left open where the match is weak. Expanded clones get a size class; other rows say once, few or many, or leave the size out.

J gene	clone size	D gene	V gene	CDR3 protein	CDR3 DNA
TRBJ1-4	.	TRBD1	TRBV15	CAIRQGGNEKLFF	TGTGCCATCAGACAGGGAGGAAATGAAAAACTGTTTTTT
TRBJ2-7	.	TRBD1	TRBV5-1	CASSLTGQGAHEQYF	TGCGCCAGCAGCTTGACGGGACAGGGGGCCCACGAGCAGTACTTC
TRBJ1-1	.	.	TRBV7-8	CASSLATGLNTEAFF	TGTGCCAGCAGCTTAGCGACAGGACTGAACACTGAAGCTTTCTTT
TRBJ2-4	.	TRBD1	TRBV7-9	CASSLWTGVAKNIQYF	TGTGCCAGCAGCCTGTGGACAGGGGTAGCCAAAAACATTCAGTACTTC
TRBJ2-3	few	TRBD2	TRBV2	CASSALSGSGDTQYF	TGTGCCAGCAGCGCCCTTAGCGGGAGTGGGGATACGCAGTATTTT
TRBJ1-3	few	.	TRBV28	CASSNHLLGTGNTIYF	TGTGCCAGCAGTAATCACTTGCTCGGGACTGGAAACACCATATATTTT
TRBJ2-3	.	TRBD2	TRBV7-2	CASSSEPSGSKGDTQYF	TGTGCCAGCAGCTCGGAGCCTAGCGGGAGTAAAGGGGATACGCAGTATTTT
TRBJ1-4	many	.	TRBV5-1	CASTNEGAANEKLFF	TGCGCCAGCACCAATGAGGGAGCAGCTAATGAAAAACTGTTTTTT
TRBJ2-7	many	.	TRBV7-9	CASSLSRTREQYF	TGTGCCAGCAGCTTAAGCCGGACGAGGGAGCAGTACTTC
TRBJ1-1	.	.	TRBV28	CASSLAGWRAEAFF	TGTGCCAGCAGTCTCGCGGGGTGGAGGGCTGAAGCTTTCTTT
TRBJ2-4	many	.	TRBV15	CATSRGRAGTDIQYF	TGTGCCACCAGCAGAGGTCGGGCAGGGACGGACATTCAGTACTTC
TRBJ2-7	.	TRBD1	TRBV4-1	CASSQDREIYEQYF	TGCGCCAGCAGCCAGGACAGGGAAATTTACGAGCAGTACTTC
TRBJ2-7	many	.	TRBV5-4	CASSLAGAPSYEQYF	TGTGCCAGCAGCTTGGCGGGGGCCCCCTCCTACGAGCAGTACTTC
TRBJ1-2	few	.	TRBV28	CASSFGRYGYTF	TGTGCCAGCAGTTTTGGGCGTTATGGCTACACCTTC
TRBJ1-2	few	TRBD1	TRBV27	CASSKGRGRSYGYTF	TGTGCCAGCAGTAAGGGCAGGGGGCGCAGCTATGGCTACACCTTC
TRBJ2-1	.	.	TRBV5-1	CASSFQGGNEQFF	TGCGCCAGCAGCTTCCAGGGGGGCAATGAGCAGTTCTTC
TRBJ1-2	.	TRBD1	TRBV10-3	CAISGTGGLHGYTF	TGTGCCATCAGCGGGACAGGGGGTCTTCATGGCTACACCTTC
TRBJ2-5	.	TRBD2	TRBV6-6	CASSYFGLAGAETQYF	TGTGCCAGCAGTTACTTCGGACTAGCGGGAGCGGAGACCCAGTACTTC
TRBJ2-2	few	.	TRBV4-2	CASSHVGGLTGELFF	TGTGCCAGCAGCCACGTTGGGGGGCTCACCGGGGAGCTGTTTTTT
TRBJ1-1	.	.	TRBV25-1	CASRRSGTGTEAFF	TGTGCCAGCAGACGCTCCGGGACGGGAACAGAAGCTTTCTTT
TRBJ1-5	once	.	TRBV6-1	CASSEPAVGLQPQHF	TGTGCCAGCAGTGAACCCGCAGTGGGTCTGCAGCCCCAGCATTTT
TRBJ2-5	.	.	TRBV29-1	CSVGRGTTRQETQYF	TGCAGCGTTGGTCGGGGTACGACTAGACAAGAGACCCAGTACTTC
TRBJ2-2	many	.	TRBV27	CASSLTGELFF	TGTGCCAGCAGTTTAACCGGGGAGCTGTTTTTT
TRBJ2-6	.	TRBD1	TRBV28	CASSLGQFSGANVLTF	TGTGCCAGCAGTTTGGGACAGTTCTCTGGGGCCAACGTCCTGACTTTC
TRBJ1-4	many	TRBD1	TRBV7-9	CASSPSFTGDPTNEKLFF	TGTGCCAGCAGCCCGTCGTTTACAGGGGATCCAACTAATGAAAAACTGTTTTTT
TRBJ2-1	.	.	TRBV18	CASSPVGTNSYNEQFF	TGTGCCAGCTCACCGGTGGGGACAAACTCCTACAATGAGCAGTTCTTC
TRBJ2-6	.	.	TRBV7-9	CASSISSVLTF	TGTGCCAGCAGCATCAGCTCCGTCCTGACTTTC
TRBJ2-7	.	TRBD2	TRBV4-1	CASSLAGAYEQYF	TGCGCCAGCAGCCTCGCGGGAGCCTACGAGCAGTACTTC
TRBJ2-1	few	TRBD2	TRBV10-3	CAISDLGGRDNEQFF	TGTGCCATCAGTGATTTGGGGGGGAGGGACAATGAGCAGTTCTTC
TRBJ2-2	.	TRBD2	TRBV9	CASSGRTSRPGELFF	TGTGCCAGCAGCGGCCGGACTAGCCGCCCCGGGGAGCTGTTTTTT
TRBJ2-7	once	.	TRBV11-3	CASSSTHSGEQYF	TGTGCCAGCAGCTCCACCCACAGTGGAGAGCAGTACTTC
TRBJ2-2	.	.	TRBV6-1	CASIHCKNTGELFF	TGTGCCAGCATTCACTGCAAGAACACCGGGGAGCTGTTTTTT
TRBJ2-5	.	.	TRBV30	CAWRPGTAQETQYF	TGTGCCTGGAGACCCGGGACCGCCCAAGAGACCCAGTACTTC
TRBJ2-1	.	TRBD1	TRBV7-9	CASSKQGNEQFF	TGTGCCAGCAGCAAACAGGGGAATGAGCAGTTCTTC
TRBJ1-4	few	.	TRBV28	CASSRVRGNEKLFF	TGTGCCAGCAGCCGCGTGAGGGGTAATGAAAAACTGTTTTTT
TRBJ2-7	many	TRBD1	TRBV25-1	CASSRTGGTYEQYF	TGTGCCAGCAGTCGGACAGGGGGCACATACGAGCAGTACTTC
TRBJ1-2	.	.	TRBV10-3	CAISEKVATPLIANYGYTF	TGTGCCATCAGTGAGAAGGTCGCCACCCCATTGATAGCTAACTATGGCTACACCTTC